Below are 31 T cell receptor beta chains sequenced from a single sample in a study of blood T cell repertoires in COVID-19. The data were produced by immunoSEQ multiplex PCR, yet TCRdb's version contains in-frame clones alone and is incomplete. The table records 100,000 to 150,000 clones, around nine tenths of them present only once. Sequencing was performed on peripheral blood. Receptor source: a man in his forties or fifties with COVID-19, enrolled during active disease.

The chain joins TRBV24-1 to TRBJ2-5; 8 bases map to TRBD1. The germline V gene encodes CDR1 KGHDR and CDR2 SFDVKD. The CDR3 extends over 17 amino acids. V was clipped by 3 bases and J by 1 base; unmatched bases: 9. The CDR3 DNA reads TGTGCCACCAGTGATCGACGAAGGACAGGGTCCCAAGAGACCCAGTACTTC. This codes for CATSDRRRTGSQETQYF.

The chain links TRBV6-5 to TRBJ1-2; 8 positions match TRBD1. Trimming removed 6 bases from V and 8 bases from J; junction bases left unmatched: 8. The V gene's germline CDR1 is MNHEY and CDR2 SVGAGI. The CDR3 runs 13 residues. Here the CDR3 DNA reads TGTGCCAGCAGCCCCGGACAGGGACAAGGCTACACCTTC. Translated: CASSPGQGQGYTF.

The CDR3 DNA is TGTGCCAGCAGCTTAAGGGGGCATTATGACGGGGCCCGACCGATTGGTGAGCAGTACGTC. Translation: CASSLRGHYDGARPIGEQYV. The rearrangement joins TRBV7-3 to TRBJ2-7; maybe TRBD1 (6 bases). The V gene's germline CDR1 is SGHTA and CDR2 FQGTGA. V was shortened by 1 base and J by 7 bases, with 32 bases between the two germline ends. The CDR3 is 20 residues long.

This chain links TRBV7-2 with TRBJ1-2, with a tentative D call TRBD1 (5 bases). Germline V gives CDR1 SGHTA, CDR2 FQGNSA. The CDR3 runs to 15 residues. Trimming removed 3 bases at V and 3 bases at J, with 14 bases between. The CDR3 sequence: CASSLSRRGDYGYTF. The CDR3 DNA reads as TGTGCCAGCAGCTTGAGTCGGCGGGGGGACTATGGCTACACCTTC.

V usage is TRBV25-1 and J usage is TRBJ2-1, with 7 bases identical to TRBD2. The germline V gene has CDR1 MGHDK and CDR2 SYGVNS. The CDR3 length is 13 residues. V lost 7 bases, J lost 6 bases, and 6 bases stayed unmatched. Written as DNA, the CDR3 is TGTGCCAGCACCTTTTGGGAGGGCAATGAGCAGTTCTTC. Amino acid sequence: CASTFWEGNEQFF.

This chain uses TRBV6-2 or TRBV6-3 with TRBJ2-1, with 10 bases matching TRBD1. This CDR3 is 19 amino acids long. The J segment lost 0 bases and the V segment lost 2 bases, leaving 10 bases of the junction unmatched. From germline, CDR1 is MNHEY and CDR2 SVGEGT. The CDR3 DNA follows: TGTGCCAGCAGTTACGTTGTGACAGGGGGCGTCAGCTCCTACAATGAGCAGTTCTTC. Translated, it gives CASSYVVTGGVSSYNEQFF.

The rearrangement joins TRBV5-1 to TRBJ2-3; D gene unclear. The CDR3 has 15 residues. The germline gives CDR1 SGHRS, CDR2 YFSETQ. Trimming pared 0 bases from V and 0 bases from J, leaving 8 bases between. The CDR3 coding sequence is TGCGCCAGCAGCTTGGGGAGCCCGAGCACAGATACGCAGTATTTT. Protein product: CASSLGSPSTDTQYF.

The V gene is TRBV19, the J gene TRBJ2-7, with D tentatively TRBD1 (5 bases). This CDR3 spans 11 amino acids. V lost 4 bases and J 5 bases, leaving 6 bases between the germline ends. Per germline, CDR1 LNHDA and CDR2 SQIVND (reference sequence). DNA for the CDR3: TGTGCCAGTAGTACAGGGCACGAGCAGTACTTC. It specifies CASSTGHEQYF. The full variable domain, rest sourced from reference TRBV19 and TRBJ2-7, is DGGITQSPKYLFRKEGQNVTLSCEQNLNHDAMYWYRQDPGQGLRLIYYSQIVNDFQKGDIAEGYSVSREKKESFPLTVTSAQKNPTAFYLCASSTGHEQYFGPGTRLTVT.

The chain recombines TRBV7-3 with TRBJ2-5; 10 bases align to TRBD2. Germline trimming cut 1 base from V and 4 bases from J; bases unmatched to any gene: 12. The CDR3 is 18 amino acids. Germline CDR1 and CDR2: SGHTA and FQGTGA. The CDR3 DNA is TGTGCCAGCAGCTTAAACTCCCCTAGCGGGAGCGAGGGAGAGACCCAGTACTTC. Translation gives CASSLNSPSGSEGETQYF.

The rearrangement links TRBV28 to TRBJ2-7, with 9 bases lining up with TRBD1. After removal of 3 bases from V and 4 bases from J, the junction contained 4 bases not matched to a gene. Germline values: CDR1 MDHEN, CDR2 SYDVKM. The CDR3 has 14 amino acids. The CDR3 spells CASSFPDRGYEQYF. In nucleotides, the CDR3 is TGTGCCAGCAGTTTCCCCGACAGGGGGTACGAGCAGTACTTC.

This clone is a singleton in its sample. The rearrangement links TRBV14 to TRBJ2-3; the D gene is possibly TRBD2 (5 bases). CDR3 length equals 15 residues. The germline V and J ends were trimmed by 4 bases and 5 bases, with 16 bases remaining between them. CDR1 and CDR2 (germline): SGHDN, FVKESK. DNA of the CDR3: TGTGCCAGCAGCCGTAGGATTTCCCGGGGAGATACGCAGTATTTT. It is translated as CASSRRISRGDTQYF.

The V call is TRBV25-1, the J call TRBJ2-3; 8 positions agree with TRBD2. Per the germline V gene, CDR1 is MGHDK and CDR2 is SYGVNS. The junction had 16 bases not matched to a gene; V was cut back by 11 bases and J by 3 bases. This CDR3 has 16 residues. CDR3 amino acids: CAGEPGGEGKTDTQYF. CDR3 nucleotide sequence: TGTGCCGGGGAACCCGGGGGGGAAGGAAAAACAGATACGCAGTATTTT.

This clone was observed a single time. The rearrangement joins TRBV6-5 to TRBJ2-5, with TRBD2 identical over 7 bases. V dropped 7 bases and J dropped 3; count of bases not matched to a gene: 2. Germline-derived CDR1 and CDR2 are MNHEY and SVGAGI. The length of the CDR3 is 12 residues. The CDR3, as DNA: TGTGCCAGCACCGGGGGGAAAGAGACCCAGTACTTC. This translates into CASTGGKETQYF.

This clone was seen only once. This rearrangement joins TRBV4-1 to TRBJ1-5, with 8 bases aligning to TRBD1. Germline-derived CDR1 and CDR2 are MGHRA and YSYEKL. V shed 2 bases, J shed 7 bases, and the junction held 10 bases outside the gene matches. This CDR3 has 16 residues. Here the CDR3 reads CASSQQGTGIWQPQHF. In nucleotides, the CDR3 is TGCGCCAGCAGCCAACAAGGGACAGGTATCTGGCAGCCCCAGCATTTT.

CDR3 amino acids: CSASDLTKETQYF. CDR3 sequence (DNA): TGCAGTGCTAGTGACCTGACAAAAGAGACCCAGTACTTC. V usage is TRBV20-1 and J usage is TRBJ2-5; no reliable D call. Germline CDR1 DFQATT, CDR2 SNEGSKA (reference sequence). The CDR3 spans 13 residues. V was shortened by 3 bases and J by 3 bases, with 11 bases between the two germline ends.

The CDR3 region has the DNA TGTGCCAGCAGTGGGACGGCTCTCGGGGGGAGTCAGCCCCAGCATTTT. It translates to CASSGTALGGSQPQHF. The chain is built from TRBV6-1 and TRBJ1-5; a weak D match, TRBD1 (5 bases). Trimming left V 4 bases short and J 6 bases short, with 19 bases between. This CDR3 comprises 16 residues. Germline values: CDR1 MNHNS, CDR2 SASEGT.

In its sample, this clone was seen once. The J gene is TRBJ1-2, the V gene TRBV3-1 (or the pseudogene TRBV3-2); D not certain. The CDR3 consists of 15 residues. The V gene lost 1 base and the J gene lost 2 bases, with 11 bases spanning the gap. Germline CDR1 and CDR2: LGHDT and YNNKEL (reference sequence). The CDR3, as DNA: TGTGCCAGCAGCCAAGGGGGAGATTGGAACTATGGCTACACCTTC. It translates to CASSQGGDWNYGYTF.

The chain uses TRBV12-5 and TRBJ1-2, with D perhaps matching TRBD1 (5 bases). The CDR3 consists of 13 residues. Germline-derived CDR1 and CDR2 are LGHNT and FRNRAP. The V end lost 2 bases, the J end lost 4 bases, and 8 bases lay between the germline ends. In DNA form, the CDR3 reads TGTGCTAGTGGTTTGTGGGGGGGCTATGGCTACACCTTC. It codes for CASGLWGGYGYTF.

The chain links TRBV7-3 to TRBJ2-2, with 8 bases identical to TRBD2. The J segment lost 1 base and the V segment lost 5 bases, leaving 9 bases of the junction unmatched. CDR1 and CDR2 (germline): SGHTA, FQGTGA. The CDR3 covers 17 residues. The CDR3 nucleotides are TGTGCCAGCAGCCCACCCGGGGCGGGGGGGAACACCGGGGAGCTGTTTTTT. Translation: CASSPPGAGGNTGELFF.

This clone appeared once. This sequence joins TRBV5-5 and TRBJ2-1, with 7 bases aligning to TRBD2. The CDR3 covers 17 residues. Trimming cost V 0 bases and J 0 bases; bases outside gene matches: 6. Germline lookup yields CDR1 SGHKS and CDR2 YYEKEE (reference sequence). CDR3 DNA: TGTGCCAGCAGCTTGGCCTACAGGACTAGCTCCTACAATGAGCAGTTCTTC. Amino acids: CASSLAYRTSSYNEQFF.

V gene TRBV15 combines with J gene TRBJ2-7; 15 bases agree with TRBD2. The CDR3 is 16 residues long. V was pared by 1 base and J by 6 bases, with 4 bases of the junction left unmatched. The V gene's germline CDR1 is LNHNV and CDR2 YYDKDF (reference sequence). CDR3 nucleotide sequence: TGTGCCACCAGCAGAGTCCCGGGACTAGCGGGAGGCGAGCAGTACTTC. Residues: CATSRVPGLAGGEQYF.

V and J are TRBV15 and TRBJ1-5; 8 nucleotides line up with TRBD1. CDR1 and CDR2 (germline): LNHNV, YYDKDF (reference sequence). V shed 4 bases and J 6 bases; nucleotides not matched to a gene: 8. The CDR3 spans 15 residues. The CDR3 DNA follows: TGTGCCACCAGCACGGACAGGGCTTTAAGTCAGCCCCAGCATTTT. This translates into CATSTDRALSQPQHF.

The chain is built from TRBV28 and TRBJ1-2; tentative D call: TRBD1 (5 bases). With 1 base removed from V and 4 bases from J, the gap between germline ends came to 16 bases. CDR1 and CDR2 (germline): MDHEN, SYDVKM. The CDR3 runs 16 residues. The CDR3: CASSLSGQGRTYGYTF. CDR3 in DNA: TGTGCCAGCAGTTTATCGGGCCAGGGCAGAACCTATGGCTACACCTTC.

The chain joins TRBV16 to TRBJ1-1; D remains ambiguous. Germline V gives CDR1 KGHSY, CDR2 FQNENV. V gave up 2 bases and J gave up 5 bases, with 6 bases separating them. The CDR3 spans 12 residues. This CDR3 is CASSQGGTEAFF. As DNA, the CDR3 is TGTGCCAGCAGCCAAGGAGGAACTGAAGCTTTCTTT.

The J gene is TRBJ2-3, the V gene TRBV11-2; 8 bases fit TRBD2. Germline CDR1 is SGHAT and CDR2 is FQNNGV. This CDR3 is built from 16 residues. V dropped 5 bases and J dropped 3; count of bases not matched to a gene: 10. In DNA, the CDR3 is TGTGCCAGCAGCCCCAACGGGGGGGCCGGTACAGATACGCAGTATTTT. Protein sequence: CASSPNGGAGTDTQYF.

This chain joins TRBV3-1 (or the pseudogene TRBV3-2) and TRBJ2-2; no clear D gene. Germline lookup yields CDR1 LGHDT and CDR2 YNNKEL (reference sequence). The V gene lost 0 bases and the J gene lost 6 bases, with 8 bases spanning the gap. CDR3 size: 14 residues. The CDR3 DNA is TGTGCCAGCAGCCAAGATCTGGTAGCCGGGGAGCTGTTTTTT. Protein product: CASSQDLVAGELFF.

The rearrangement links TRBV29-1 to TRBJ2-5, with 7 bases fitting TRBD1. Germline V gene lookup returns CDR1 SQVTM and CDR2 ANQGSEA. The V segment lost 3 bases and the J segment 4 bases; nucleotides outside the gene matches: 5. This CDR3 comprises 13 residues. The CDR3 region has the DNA TGCAGCGTTGACCGACAGGGTGGAGAGACCCAGTACTTC. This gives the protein CSVDRQGGETQYF.

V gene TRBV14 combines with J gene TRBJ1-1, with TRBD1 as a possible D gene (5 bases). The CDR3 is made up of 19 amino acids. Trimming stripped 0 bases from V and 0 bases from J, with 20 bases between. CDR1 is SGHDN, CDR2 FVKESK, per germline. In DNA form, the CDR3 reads TGTGCCAGCAGCCAAGATGTACGGACAACCGGAATCATGAACACTGAAGCTTTCTTT. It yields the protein CASSQDVRTTGIMNTEAFF. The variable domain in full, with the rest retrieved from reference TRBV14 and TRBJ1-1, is EAGVTQFPSHSVIEKGQTVTLRCDPISGHDNLYWYRRVMGKEIKFLLHFVKESKQDESGMPNNRFLAERTGGTYSTLKVQPAELEDSGVYFCASSQDVRTTGIMNTEAFFGQGTRLTVV.

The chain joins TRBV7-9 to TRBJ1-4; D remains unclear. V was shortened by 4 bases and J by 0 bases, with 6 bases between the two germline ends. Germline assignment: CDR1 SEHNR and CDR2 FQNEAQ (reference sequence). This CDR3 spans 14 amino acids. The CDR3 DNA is TGTGCCAGCAGCTGGGGAGCAACTAATGAAAAACTGTTTTTT. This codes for CASSWGATNEKLFF.

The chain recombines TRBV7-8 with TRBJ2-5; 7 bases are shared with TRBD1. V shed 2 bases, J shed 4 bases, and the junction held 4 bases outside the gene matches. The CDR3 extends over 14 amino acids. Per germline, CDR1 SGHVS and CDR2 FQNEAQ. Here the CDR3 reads CASSLPGQVETQYF. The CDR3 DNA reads TGTGCCAGCAGCTTACCAGGACAGGTAGAGACCCAGTACTTC.

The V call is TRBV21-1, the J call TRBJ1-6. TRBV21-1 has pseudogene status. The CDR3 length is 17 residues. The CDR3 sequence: CASSFTTEDFNNSPLHF. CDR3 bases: TGTGCCAGCAGCTTCACCACGGAGGATTTCAATAATTCACCCCTCCACTTT.